This T cell receptor beta chain emerged from a study of T cells after posttransplantation cyclophosphamide. Method: immunoSEQ multiplex PCR; TCRdb's copy keeps in-frame clones and lacks some. The data contain roughly 5,900 clones, 1.5% to 2% of them singletons. Busulfan-fludarabine conditioning, marrow transplant, and cyclophosphamide on days +3 and +4 were administered. Study findings and constraints: Blood and skin or GI T cell repertoires showed limited TRB overlap. After PTCy, TRB diversity resembled that of CNI/methotrexate controls. Donor CD8+ memory clones often dominated recipient blood repertoires at later times.

Concerning this clone: The antigen remains unidentified.

This sample comprised PBMCs, obtained almost 250 days after a stem cell transplant with posttransplant cyclophosphamide. The origin of this receptor is a male patient aged 30 to 40 who received an allogeneic stem cell transplant from a related donor, was CMV-positive, and had no GVHD. The T cells may partly be graft donor cells.

In nucleotides, the CDR3 is TGTGCCACCGCTGCGGGGGGGTTATCCGGGGCTGGGGCCAACGTCCTGACTTTC. As protein: CATAAGGLSGAGANVLTF. The chain joins TRBV10-3 to TRBJ2-6; 9 bases fit TRBD2. Germline V gene sequence: CDR1 ENHRY, CDR2 SYGVKD. The junction had 15 bases not matched to a gene; V was cut back by 10 bases and J by 2 bases. This CDR3 spans 18 amino acids.